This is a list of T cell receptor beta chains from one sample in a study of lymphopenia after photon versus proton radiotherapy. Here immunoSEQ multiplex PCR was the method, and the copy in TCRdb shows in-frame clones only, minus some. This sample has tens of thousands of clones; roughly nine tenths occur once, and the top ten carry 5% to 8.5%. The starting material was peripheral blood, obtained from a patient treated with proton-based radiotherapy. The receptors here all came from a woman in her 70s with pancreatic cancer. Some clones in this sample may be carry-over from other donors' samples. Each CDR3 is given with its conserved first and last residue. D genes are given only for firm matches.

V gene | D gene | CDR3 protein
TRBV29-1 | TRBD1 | CSVGQGTNEQFF
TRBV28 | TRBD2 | CASYGGGLNTDTQYF
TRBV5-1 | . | CASSPLYGSSYNEQFF
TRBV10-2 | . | CASSEWRRDKQYF
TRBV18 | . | CASSPLGDSPNGYTF
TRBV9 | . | CASSVLGGGTEAFF
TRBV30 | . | CAWSAQTNTEAFF
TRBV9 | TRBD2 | CASSLLLASNYNEQFF
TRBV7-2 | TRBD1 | CASSSQGIGDTQYF
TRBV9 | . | CASSVDGGAKPQHF
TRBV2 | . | CASLRSPQYEQYF
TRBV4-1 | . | CASSQTAIADYGYTF
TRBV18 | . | CASSPRADPLSTF
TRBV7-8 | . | CASSLDRGRETQYF
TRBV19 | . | CASSPGQLPTEAFF
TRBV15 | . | CATSGYTGGVADTQYF